This T cell receptor (beta chain) came from a study of T-cell memory formation after mild COVID-19. Notes on the study in general: Later expanders leaned CD4+, whereas day 15 to 85 contracting clones were balanced CD4/CD8. CM and EM subsets held most contracting CD4+ clones; EMRA held CD8+ ones. Within pre-infection memory, some responding clones were found, suggesting cross-reactive memory joined.

As to this clonotype: Its antigen is as yet unknown.

TCR alpha and TCR beta cDNA libraries with sample barcodes and UMIs came from 5'RACE using constant-segment primers. TCRdb reprocessed the 5' RACE reads with MiXCR, giving one entry per CDR3 protein. The sample consists of around 7,200 distinct CDR3 sequences, about 33% of them appearing once. CDR1 is SNHLY, CDR2 FYNNEI, per germline. The CDR3 consists of 14 residues. J was trimmed by 3 bases and V by 4 bases; bases with no gene match: 3. The TCR comes from an adult woman who had mild COVID-19 (a few samples of this study predate the infection). Cell type and time point are not known. The sequencing input was PBMCs or a T cell subset sorted from them (not recorded which). This sequence joins TRBV2 and TRBJ2-4; 7 bases map to TRBD1. CDR3 sequence: CASSGQGGKNIQYF. CDR3 nucleotides: TGTGCCAGCAGTGGACAGGGCGGCAAAAACATTCAGTACTTC.